The clone carrying this TCR beta chain has a handful of counts. Antigen: not known. This CDR3 contains 14 residues. CDR1 and CDR2 from the germline V gene are SGHAT and FQNNGV. Trimming cost V 6 bases and J 4 bases; bases outside gene matches: 5. This entry belongs to a study of T cell repertoires in cytomegalovirus infection. General study points: CMV carriers having the relevant HLA were flagged by cumulative public TCR beta family frequency. The response measured ex vivo was dominated by TCR beta clonotypes (HLA-C-restricted and CMV-specific).

TCRdb ran MiXCR on the reads and lists one entry per CDR3 protein. The data show about 180,000 distinct CDR3 sequences, about a sixth seen once. The source is a human donor in good health (CMV status not recorded). Some clones in this sample may be carry-over from other donors' samples. The rearrangement joins TRBV11-2 to TRBJ1-2; 10 bases align to TRBD1. The specimen was CD8+ T cells from PBMCs. The CDR3 is CASSTGQGTYGYTF. As DNA, the CDR3 is TGTGCCAGCAGTACGGGACAGGGGACCTATGGCTACACCTTC.